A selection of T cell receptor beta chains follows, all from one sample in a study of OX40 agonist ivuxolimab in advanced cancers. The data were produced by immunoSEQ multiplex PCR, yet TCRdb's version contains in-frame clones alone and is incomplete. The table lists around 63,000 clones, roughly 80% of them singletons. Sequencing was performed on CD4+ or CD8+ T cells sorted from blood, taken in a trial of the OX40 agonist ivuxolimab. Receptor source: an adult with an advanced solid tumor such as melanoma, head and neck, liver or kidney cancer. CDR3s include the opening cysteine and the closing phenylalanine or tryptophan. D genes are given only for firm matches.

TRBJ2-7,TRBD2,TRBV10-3,CASSYSTSGSSYEQYF
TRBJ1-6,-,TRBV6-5,CASSYSGGPNSPLHF
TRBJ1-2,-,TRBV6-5,CASSLDSGSGYTF
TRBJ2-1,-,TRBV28,CASSSWGSSYNEQFF
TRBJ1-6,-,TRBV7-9,CASSFPKVGVDSPLHF
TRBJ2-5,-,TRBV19,CASSKRDRPSRETQYF
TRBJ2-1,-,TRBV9,CASNQDVSYNEQFF
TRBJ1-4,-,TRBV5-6,CASSLGSNEKLFF
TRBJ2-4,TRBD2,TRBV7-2,CASSLERGGRGNIQYF
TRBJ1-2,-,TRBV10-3,CAISDEGNGYTF
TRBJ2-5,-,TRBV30,CAWSAGYGGTQYF
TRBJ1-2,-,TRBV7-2,CASSHRGGENYGYTF
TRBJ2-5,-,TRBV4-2,CASSQTTVQETQYF
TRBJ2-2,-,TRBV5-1,CASRAPHQDGELFF
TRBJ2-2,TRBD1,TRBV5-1,CASSWTGGFGTGELFF
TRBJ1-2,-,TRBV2,CASTVQGDYGYTF
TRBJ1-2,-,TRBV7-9,CASSLLETRIYTF
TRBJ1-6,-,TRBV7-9,CASSSEDSNSPLHF
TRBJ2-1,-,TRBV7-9,CASSLYRDEQFF
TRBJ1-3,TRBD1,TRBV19,CASNNGPGTGLSGNTIYF
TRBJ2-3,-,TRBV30,CAWSPGIPTDTQYF
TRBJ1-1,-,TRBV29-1,CSARDSPRDEAFF
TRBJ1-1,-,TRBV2,CASSGIGETEAFF
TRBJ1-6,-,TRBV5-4,CASSSGGTSPLHF